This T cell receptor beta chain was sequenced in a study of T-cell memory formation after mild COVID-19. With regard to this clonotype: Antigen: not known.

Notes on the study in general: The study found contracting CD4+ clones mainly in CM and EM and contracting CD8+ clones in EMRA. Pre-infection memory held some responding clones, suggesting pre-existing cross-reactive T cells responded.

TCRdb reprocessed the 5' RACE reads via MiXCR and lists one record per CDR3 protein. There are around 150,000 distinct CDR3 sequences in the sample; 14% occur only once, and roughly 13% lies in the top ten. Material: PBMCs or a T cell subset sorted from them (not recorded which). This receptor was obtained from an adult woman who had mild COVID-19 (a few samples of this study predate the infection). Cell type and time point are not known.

The CDR3 DNA reads TGCAGCTCCGGGGGGCCTACTAGCACAGATACGCAGTATTTT. Protein: CSSGGPTSTDTQYF. The rearrangement links TRBV29-1 to TRBJ2-3; TRBD2 is a possible D gene (7 bases). Germline V lookup: CDR1 SQVTM, CDR2 ANQGSEA. The CDR3 covers 14 residues. Trimming removed 8 bases at V and 0 bases at J, with 15 bases between.